The 17 T cell receptor beta chains below come from one sample, sequenced in a study of metastatic and nonmetastatic thyroid tumors. No patient received treatment before thyroid surgery. TCRdb redid the clone calls on the PCR reads using MiXCR. The sample records some 22,000 clones, under 25% being singletons. The sequenced sample was blood. The receptors were sampled from a male donor with papillary thyroid cancer or a benign thyroid nodule (not recorded which). Some clones in this sample may be carry-over from other donors' samples.

There are many counts of this clone. The chain carries TRBV6-2 or TRBV6-3 and TRBJ2-1, with 8 bases matching TRBD2. V was clipped by 6 bases and J by 5 bases; unmatched bases: 9. The CDR3 totals 15 residues. Germline V gene data show CDR1 as MNHEY and CDR2 as SVGEGT. The DNA of the CDR3 is TGTGCCAGCAGCCCCGGGACTAGTGGGGACAATGAGCAGTTCTTC. As protein: CASSPGTSGDNEQFF.

This clone came up many times. V and J are TRBV5-1 and TRBJ2-7, with D perhaps being TRBD1 or TRBD2 (6 bases each). Looked up from germline, CDR1 is SGHRS and CDR2 is YFSETQ. Trimming removed 4 bases from V and 5 bases from J, with 19 bases in between. This CDR3 is 15 amino acids long. CDR3 in amino acids: CASSRGVAGDDEQYF. CDR3 bases: TGCGCCAGCAGCAGGGGGGTGGCAGGGGACGACGAGCAGTACTTC. Full variable domain (outside the CDR3, taken from reference TRBV5-1 and TRBJ2-7): KAGVTQTPRYLIKTRGQQVTLSCSPISGHRSVSWYQQTPGQGLQFLFEYFSETQRNKGNFPGRFSGRQFSNSRSEMNVSTLELGDSALYLCASSRGVAGDDEQYFGPGTRLTVT.

This clone was recorded a few times. The chain couples TRBV6-2 or TRBV6-3 to TRBJ1-5, with a weak D call TRBD1 (6 bases). Germline V gene sequence: CDR1 MNHEY, CDR2 SVGEGT. With 5 bases removed from V and 6 bases from J, the gap between germline ends came to 14 bases. This CDR3 spans 14 amino acids. The CDR3 region is CASSRQAICQPQHF. For the CDR3, the DNA is TGTGCCAGCAGTAGACAGGCGATCTGTCAGCCCCAGCATTTT.

The chain couples TRBV7-2 to TRBJ1-4; D remains ambiguous. CDR1 is SGHTA, CDR2 FQGNSA, per germline. This CDR3 region has 13 residues. V lost 2 bases and J 8 bases, leaving 9 bases between the germline ends. CDR3 coding DNA: TGTGCCAGCAGCTTAAGGGTTGAGGAAAAACTGTTTTTT. This encodes CASSLRVEEKLFF.

The chain is built from TRBV3-1 and TRBJ2-1, with D maybe TRBD2 (6 bases). The length of the CDR3 is 14 residues. Trimming pared 9 bases from V and 2 bases from J, leaving 14 bases between. Germline assignment: CDR1 LGHDT and CDR2 YNNKEL (reference sequence). CDR3 residues: CASGVSGAYNEQFF. CDR3 nucleotides: TGTGCCAGTGGAGTATCGGGAGCCTACAATGAGCAGTTCTTC.

The table lists this clone with many counts. Possible read error: a much larger clone is one base away. This chain's CDR3 is CIAPTLAGGPDTQYF. Written as DNA, the CDR3 is TGCATTGCCCCTACGTTAGCGGGAGGCCCAGATACGCAGTATTTT. The rearrangement joins TRBV20-1 to TRBJ2-3; 10 bases align to TRBD2. The CDR3 loop spans 15 amino acids. In germline, CDR1 is DFQATT, CDR2 SNEGSKA (reference sequence).

This clone was seen a few times. One end of the junction varies from germline; a read error may be responsible. Here the CDR3 DNA reads TGTGCCAGCAGTTCCCGATTGACCACGATAACTTATAGCACAGGTACGCAGTATTTT. Residues: CASSSRLTTITYSTGTQYF. The chain has TRBV28 and TRBJ2-3, with TRBD1 as a possible D gene (5 bases). This CDR3 region has 19 residues. The germline V gene has CDR1 MDHEN and CDR2 SYDVKM.

On this clone itself: Given the absence of the conserved phenylalanine or tryptophan at the CDR3 end, a read error is likely. The chain employs TRBV6-1 and TRBJ2-2; D is perhaps TRBD2 (6 bases). Germline lookup yields CDR1 MNHNS and CDR2 SASEGT. Trimming stripped 6 bases from V and 3 bases from J, with 20 bases between. This CDR3 has 17 amino acids. CDR3 sequence: CASSPPRREPYTGELFS. The CDR3 DNA reads as TGTGCCAGCAGCCCCCCGCGCCGGGAGCCGTACACCGGGGAGCTGTTTTCT.

Only one count was recorded for this clone. This chain joins TRBV20-1 and TRBJ2-6; TRBD1 aligns across 8 bases. Losses at the gene ends were 6 bases for V and 2 bases for J; bases not matched to a gene: 3. Germline V gene data show CDR1 as DFQATT and CDR2 as SNEGSKA (reference sequence). This CDR3 has 14 residues. CDR3 sequence (DNA): TGCAGTGCCACGACAGGGGCTGGGGCCAACGTCCTGACTTTC. It yields the protein CSATTGAGANVLTF.

In this sample, this clone is medium-sized. V and J are TRBV28 and TRBJ2-7; 7 bases agree with TRBD1. Losses at the gene ends were 10 bases for V and 2 bases for J; bases not matched to a gene: 11. This CDR3 is 14 amino acids long. The V gene's germline CDR1 is MDHEN and CDR2 SYDVKM. Here the CDR3 DNA reads TGTGCCACCCTAACAGGGGCCAGTCCCTACGAGCAGTACTTC. Protein: CATLTGASPYEQYF.

This clone was found many times. The chain couples TRBV19 to TRBJ2-1; 10 bases are a match to TRBD2. CDR1 is LNHDA and CDR2 is SQIVND in the germline V gene (reference sequence). After removal of 2 bases from V and 2 bases from J, the junction contained 3 bases not matched to a gene. This CDR3 spans 16 amino acids. CDR3 residues: CASSISSGSPYNEQFF. Written as DNA, the CDR3 is TGTGCCAGTAGTATATCTAGCGGGAGCCCCTACAATGAGCAGTTCTTC.

This clone is deemed medium-sized. V usage is TRBV6-2 or TRBV6-3 and J usage is TRBJ2-7; D is unclear. Trimming cost V 4 bases and J 4 bases, with 8 bases left between them. This CDR3 has 12 residues. Germline CDR1 and CDR2: MNHEY and SVGEGT. CDR3: CASSLRAYEQYF. CDR3 nucleotides: TGTGCCAGCAGTTTAAGGGCTTACGAGCAGTACTTC.

This clone was seen at least ten times. The chain couples TRBV6-1 to TRBJ2-7, with D tentatively TRBD1 or TRBD2 (5 bases each). Between the trimmed V and J ends, which lost 2 bases and 2 bases, there was a span of 16 bases. The CDR3 sequence is 16 residues long. CDR1 MNHNS and CDR2 SASEGT come from the germline V gene. The CDR3 is CASSERDVGGTYEQYF. The CDR3, as DNA: TGTGCCAGCAGTGAAAGGGACGTTGGCGGAACCTACGAGCAGTACTTC.

This clone was picked up many times. The chain recombines TRBV20-1 with TRBJ2-7; D is possibly TRBD1 (7 bases). V was trimmed by 4 bases and J by 4 bases, leaving 14 bases between them. This CDR3 contains 13 residues. Germline V gene data show CDR1 as DFQATT and CDR2 as SNEGSKA (reference sequence). CDR3 region: CSATGGSFYEQYF. In DNA form, the CDR3 reads TGCAGTGCTACAGGGGGGTCGTTTTACGAGCAGTACTTC.

This clone has ten or more counts. The genes are TRBV11-2 and TRBJ2-1, with 11 bases aligning to TRBD1. Germline lookup yields CDR1 SGHAT and CDR2 FQNNGV. The length of the CDR3 is 15 residues. V dropped 5 bases and J dropped 4; count of bases not matched to a gene: 4. The CDR3 region is CASSHGQGAYNEQFF. The DNA for the CDR3 is TGTGCCAGCAGCCATGGACAGGGGGCGTACAATGAGCAGTTCTTC.

This clone was detected ten times or more. The chain carries TRBV28 and TRBJ2-7; 8 bases agree with TRBD1. CDR1 is MDHEN, CDR2 SYDVKM, per germline. V trimming: 6 bases; J trimming: 2 bases; junction bases outside the gene matches: 3. The CDR3 consists of 13 residues. CDR3 protein: CASRTGVTYEQYF. The CDR3, as DNA: TGTGCCAGCAGGACAGGGGTCACCTACGAGCAGTACTTC.

This clone was seen many times. A much larger clone lies one base from this, so it may be a read error. Other DNA sequences in this specimen translate into the identical CDR3. The J gene is TRBJ1-3, the V gene TRBV5-6; D remains unclear. The CDR3 is made up of 12 amino acids. CDR1 SGHDT and CDR2 YYEEEE come from the germline V gene. CDR3 nucleotides: TGTGCCAGCAGCTTAAGAGGGAACACCATATACTTT. Encoded protein: CASSLRGNTIYF.